Sequencing of this T cell receptor (beta chain) was carried out in a study of cytomegalovirus exposure and HLA in healthy donors. Findings and caveats of the study: Earlier analysis found most TCR beta V segments productive about 90% or about 30% of the time.

With V trimmed by 1 base and J by 6 bases, 7 bases remained unmatched. From germline, CDR1 is LGHNA and CDR2 YNFKEQ. CDR3 length: 16 residues. PCR used 60 Vbeta primers and 13 Jbeta primers. Sequencing used immunoSEQ multiplex PCR; TCRdb keeps in-frame clones, though not all of them. This sample has around 150,000 clones, with about 76% found just once. About this clone itself: The antigen is unknown.

The clonotype comes from a female donor in good health and CMV-seronegative. The gene calls are TRBV4-2 and TRBJ1-2; TRBD1 agrees at 11 bases. The sequenced sample was PBMCs. CDR3 protein: CASSQGGGQGANGYTF. DNA of the CDR3: TGTGCCAGCAGCCAAGGGGGTGGACAGGGGGCTAATGGCTACACCTTC.